This T cell receptor beta chain was observed in a study of blood T cells in healthy people across ages. Study context: Using template switching, researchers captured about one barcoded beta molecule for each two T cells. General observations from the study: Donor CMV infection status was unknown, possibly confounding age-related changes in expanded clonotypes. Getting older went along with TCR beta diversity per million T cells dropping roughly linearly.

Per the germline V gene, CDR1 is DFQATT and CDR2 is SNEGSKA (reference sequence). J was trimmed by 7 bases and V by 2 bases; bases with no gene match: 14. This CDR3 region has 16 residues. On this clonotype itself: Its antigen is not known.

Next came a second PCR, run for about 7 to 12 cycles, which used a sample-barcoded 5' primer along with a J-beta primer mix. Each CDR3 protein is one row after TCRdb ran MiXCR on the 5' RACE reads. The sample lists 1 million or so distinct CDR3 sequences, 40% to 50% seen once, with around 18% in the top ten. The sample taken for sequencing was blood. The clonotype comes from an older woman in good health. The chain uses TRBV20-1 and TRBJ2-5; TRBD2 agrees at 9 bases. CDR3 sequence (DNA): TGCAGTGCTAGAAAAATGGCTAGCGGGATCCGGGGGACCCAGTACTTC. It translates to CSARKMASGIRGTQYF.